The next 16 T cell receptor beta chains were all read from a single sample in a study of cytomegalovirus exposure and HLA in healthy donors. The PCR employed 60 Vbeta primers together with 13 Jbeta primers. Generated by immunoSEQ multiplex PCR, the TCRdb table keeps only in-frame clones and is missing some. The table records approximately 96,000 clones, approximately 79% of them present only once. Sequencing was done on a sample of PBMCs. The receptors stem from a male donor in good health and CMV-seronegative.

The V gene is TRBV7-9, the J gene TRBJ1-2; 8 bases fit TRBD1. V was clipped by 5 bases and J by 6 bases; unmatched bases: 17. Germline V gene lookup returns CDR1 SEHNR and CDR2 FQNEAQ (reference sequence). The CDR3 spans 17 residues. The CDR3: CASSLDRVSTYGDGYTF. The CDR3 coding sequence is TGTGCCAGCAGCCTGGACAGGGTGTCAACCTATGGGGATGGCTACACCTTC.

The chain employs TRBV6-1 and TRBJ2-5; possibly TRBD1 for D (6 bases). The J call may be faulty, since TRBJ2-7 better matches the DNA end. The germline gives CDR1 MNHNS, CDR2 SASEGT. The CDR3 runs to 17 residues. CDR3 amino acids: CASSEYMRWDISYEQYF. The CDR3, as DNA: TGTGCCAGCAGTGAATATATGCGGTGGGACATCTCCTACGAGCAGTACTTC.

J is TRBJ2-7 and V is TRBV5-1, with 7 positions matching TRBD2. This CDR3 has 15 amino acids. Germline V gene sequence: CDR1 SGHRS, CDR2 YFSETQ. Germline trimming cut 0 bases from V and 7 bases from J; bases unmatched to any gene: 10. The CDR3 DNA reads as TGCGCCAGCAGCTTGGGGACTGGAACCGGGAGGGAGCAGTACTTC. Its translation is CASSLGTGTGREQYF.

J is TRBJ1-1 and V is TRBV30; D unclear. CDR3 size: 14 residues. V shed 0 bases and J shed 0 bases, with 8 bases lying between them. CDR1 and CDR2 (germline): GTSNPN, SVGIG (reference sequence). The CDR3 reads CAWSVLGVNTEAFF. CDR3 DNA: TGTGCCTGGAGTGTACTTGGAGTGAACACTGAAGCTTTCTTT. Drawing the rest from reference TRBV30 and TRBJ1-1, the complete variable domain is SQTIHQWPATLVQPVGSPLSLECTVEGTSNPNLYWYRQAAGRGLQLLFYSVGIGQISSEVPQNLSASRPQDRQFILSSKKLLLSDSGFYLCAWSVLGVNTEAFFGQGTRLTVV.

This clone was counted once. The J gene is TRBJ2-7, the V gene TRBV5-1; TRBD2 agrees at 7 bases. Germline V lookup: CDR1 SGHRS, CDR2 YFSETQ. There are 15 residues in the CDR3. Trimming took 0 bases from V and 7 from J; bases not matched to a gene: 10. The CDR3 bases are TGCGCCAGCAGCTTGGCCGCGGTGACGGGGGGTGAGCAGTACTTC. It translates to CASSLAAVTGGEQYF.

This clone was detected a few times. This rearrangement joins TRBV7-2 to TRBJ2-4, with TRBD1 as a possible D gene (6 bases). This CDR3 has 15 amino acids. Trimming took off 5 bases at V and 3 bases at J, with 14 bases between the two ends. Germline V gives CDR1 SGHTA, CDR2 FQGNSA. CDR3 coding DNA: TGTGCCAGCAGCACCACAGGGTTTGGCAAAAACATTCAGTACTTC. Amino acid sequence: CASSTTGFGKNIQYF. The complete variable domain, with remaining parts taken from reference TRBV7-2 and TRBJ2-4, reads GAGVSQSPSNKVTEKGKDVELRCDPISGHTALYWYRQSLGQGLEFLIYFQGNSAPDKSGLPSDRFSAERTGGSVSTLTIQRTQQEDSAVYLCASSTTGFGKNIQYFGAGTRLSVL.

V usage is TRBV27 and J usage is TRBJ1-1; D is undetermined. Germline CDR1 reads MNHEY; CDR2 reads SMNVEV (reference sequence). This CDR3 has 16 residues. Trimming pared 2 bases from V and 0 bases from J, leaving 13 bases between. The CDR3 region is CASSLRQLAMNTEAFF. In DNA, the CDR3 is TGTGCCAGCAGTTTACGGCAGTTAGCGATGAACACTGAAGCTTTCTTT.

The chain combines TRBV7-2 with TRBJ2-5, with TRBD2 as a possible D gene (6 bases). The CDR3 covers 15 residues. CDR1 is SGHTA and CDR2 is FQGNSA in the germline V gene. V lost 1 base and J lost 4, with 13 bases in between. The CDR3 DNA is TGTGCCAGCAGCTTAGTTAGTTTAGCGGTAGAGACCCAGTACTTC. Its translation is CASSLVSLAVETQYF.

The rearrangement joins TRBV9 to TRBJ1-5; TRBD1 is a possible D gene (6 bases). V was cut by 2 bases and J by 4 bases, with 7 bases left in between. The CDR3 has 13 residues. Germline values: CDR1 SGDLS, CDR2 YYNGEE. CDR3 residues: CASSVGQNQPQHF. CDR3 sequence (DNA): TGTGCCAGCAGCGTCGGACAGAATCAGCCCCAGCATTTT.

This clone has a handful of counts. The chain links TRBV11-2 to TRBJ1-2, with 9 bases identical to TRBD1. This CDR3 contains 18 residues. Trimming cost V 5 bases and J 1 base; bases outside gene matches: 14. The germline gives CDR1 SGHAT, CDR2 FQNNGV. CDR3 sequence: CASSPRPGQGVINYGYTF. CDR3 DNA: TGTGCCAGCAGCCCCCGACCGGGACAGGGAGTTATTAACTATGGCTACACCTTC.

V usage is TRBV7-3 and J usage is TRBJ2-5; D remains unclear. The CDR3 extends over 13 amino acids. Trimming removed 3 bases from V and 0 bases from J, with 5 bases in between. The germline V gene has CDR1 SGHTA and CDR2 FQGTGA. The CDR3 loop reads CASSFQYQETQYF. CDR3 bases: TGTGCCAGCAGCTTTCAGTACCAAGAGACCCAGTACTTC.

This sequence joins TRBV4-3 and TRBJ2-2; 11 positions agree with TRBD2. In germline, CDR1 is LGHNA, CDR2 YSLEER. This CDR3 contains 18 residues. Trimming removed 0 bases from V and 0 bases from J; junction bases left unmatched: 3. The CDR3 reads CASSQETSGDANTGELFF. The CDR3 DNA reads TGCGCCAGCAGCCAAGAGACTAGCGGGGATGCGAACACCGGGGAGCTGTTTTTT.

The chain carries TRBV5-1 and TRBJ2-3; 9 positions match TRBD1. Per germline, CDR1 SGHRS and CDR2 YFSETQ. Germline trimming cut 4 bases from V and 6 bases from J; bases unmatched to any gene: 12. This CDR3 contains 16 residues. The DNA of the CDR3 is TGCGCCAGCAGCCTTCCGCCGGGACAGGGACTGGATACGCAGTATTTT. Translated, it gives CASSLPPGQGLDTQYF. Full variable domain (outside the CDR3, taken from reference TRBV5-1 and TRBJ2-3): KAGVTQTPRYLIKTRGQQVTLSCSPISGHRSVSWYQQTPGQGLQFLFEYFSETQRNKGNFPGRFSGRQFSNSRSEMNVSTLELGDSALYLCASSLPPGQGLDTQYFGPGTRLTVL.

This clone was picked up a small number of times. The chain links TRBV14 to TRBJ1-4; D is ambiguous. The length of the CDR3 is 15 residues. Germline V gene lookup returns CDR1 SGHDN and CDR2 FVKESK. Trimming took 1 base from V and 3 from J, leaving 9 bases between them. The CDR3 coding sequence is TGTGCCAGCAGCCAAGCTCTCGGGGCTAATGAAAAACTGTTTTTT. It is translated as CASSQALGANEKLFF.

This clone occurred a few times. The gene calls are TRBV11-3 and TRBJ2-1, with D uncertain. The CDR3 runs 15 residues. CDR1 is SGHNT, CDR2 YENEEA, per germline. V was pared by 0 bases and J by 8 bases, with 14 bases between. The CDR3 DNA follows: TGTGCCAGCAGCTTAGAAGGCTCTAGAAAGGATGAGCAGTTCTTC. Its translation: CASSLEGSRKDEQFF. The full variable domain, completed using reference TRBV11-3 and TRBJ2-1, is EAGVVQSPRYKIIEKKQPVAFWCNPISGHNTLYWYLQNLGQGPELLIRYENEEAVDDSQLPKDRFSAERLKGVDSTLKIQPAELGDSAVYLCASSLEGSRKDEQFFGPGTRLTVL.

The V and J genes are TRBV4-3 and TRBJ1-5, with 7 nucleotides matching TRBD1. The V segment lost 0 bases and the J segment 9 bases; nucleotides outside the gene matches: 8. This CDR3 is 15 amino acids long. Germline lookup yields CDR1 LGHNA and CDR2 YSLEER. CDR3 in DNA: TGCGCCAGCAGCCAAGATTATCAGGCAGGGGGGCCCCAGCATTTT. Its translation: CASSQDYQAGGPQHF.